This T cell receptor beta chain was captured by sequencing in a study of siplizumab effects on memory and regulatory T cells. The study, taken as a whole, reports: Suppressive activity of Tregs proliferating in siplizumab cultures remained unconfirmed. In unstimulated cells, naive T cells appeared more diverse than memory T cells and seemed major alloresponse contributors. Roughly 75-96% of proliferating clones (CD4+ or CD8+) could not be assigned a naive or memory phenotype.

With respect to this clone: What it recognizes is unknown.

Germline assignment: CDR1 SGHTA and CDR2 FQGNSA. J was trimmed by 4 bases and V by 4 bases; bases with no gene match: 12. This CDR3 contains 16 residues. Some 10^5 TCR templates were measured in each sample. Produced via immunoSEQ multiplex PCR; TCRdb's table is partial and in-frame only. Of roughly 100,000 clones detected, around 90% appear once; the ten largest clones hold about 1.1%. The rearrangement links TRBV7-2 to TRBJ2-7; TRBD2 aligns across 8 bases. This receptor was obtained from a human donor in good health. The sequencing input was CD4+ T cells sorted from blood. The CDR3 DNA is TGTGCCAGCAGCTCTAAAGCGGGAGTTGGTCCGTACGAGCAGTACTTC. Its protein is CASSSKAGVGPYEQYF.